A single sample is the source of the 16 T cell receptor beta chains below, sequenced in a study of blood T cell repertoires in COVID-19. Repertoires were generated with immunoSEQ multiplex PCR, while TCRdb's copy carries only in-frame clones and drops some. The table records about 210,000 clones, about four fifths of them present only once. Sequenced material: peripheral blood. These receptors were taken from a woman aged 45-65 years with active or convalescent COVID-19.

The gene calls are TRBV9 and TRBJ2-7; TRBD1 is a possible D gene (6 bases). Germline V gene data show CDR1 as SGDLS and CDR2 as YYNGEE. The CDR3 contains 15 residues. The ends were cut back, 3 bases at V and 6 bases at J, with 19 bases in the middle. CDR3 in amino acids: CASSARQDWAPEQYF. The DNA for the CDR3 is TGTGCCAGCAGCGCCCGACAGGATTGGGCCCCCGAGCAGTACTTC.

This clone was observed once. The chain has TRBV10-3 and TRBJ1-6; a weak D match, TRBD1 (6 bases). The V gene lost 2 bases and the J gene lost 14 bases, with 10 bases spanning the gap. This CDR3 contains 12 residues. Germline V gene sequence: CDR1 ENHRY, CDR2 SYGVKD. CDR3 residues: CAISETGMSLHF. For the CDR3, the DNA is TGTGCCATCAGTGAGACAGGGATGTCCCTCCACTTT.

This chain links TRBV10-3 with TRBJ2-1; 10 positions match TRBD2. The CDR3 sequence is 14 residues long. Germline trimming cut 5 bases from V and 4 bases from J; bases unmatched to any gene: 2. The germline V gene has CDR1 ENHRY and CDR2 SYGVKD. CDR3 sequence reads: CAISWTSGYNEQFF. CDR3 sequence (DNA): TGTGCCATCAGTTGGACTAGCGGATACAATGAGCAGTTCTTC.

V gene TRBV29-1 combines with J gene TRBJ2-1; 11 nucleotides agree with TRBD2. The CDR3 covers 17 residues. Germline CDR1 SQVTM, CDR2 ANQGSEA. The V and J ends lost 3 bases and 0 bases, in that order; junction bases with no gene match: 7. CDR3 residues: CSVDSLAGGSSYNEQFF. Written as DNA, the CDR3 is TGCAGCGTTGATAGCCTAGCGGGGGGTAGCTCCTACAATGAGCAGTTCTTC.

The CDR3 region is CASSPTVFQETQYF. In DNA, the CDR3 is TGTGCCAGCTCACCGACAGTGTTCCAAGAGACCCAGTACTTC. The V and J genes are TRBV18 and TRBJ2-5, with D perhaps TRBD1 (5 bases). Trimming stripped 3 bases from V and 1 base from J, with 9 bases between. CDR1 and CDR2 (germline): KGHSH, LQKENI. This CDR3 region has 14 residues.

The chain carries TRBV12-3 or TRBV12-4 and TRBJ2-7, with 8 nucleotides matching TRBD2. The junction had 3 bases not matched to a gene; V was cut back by 4 bases and J by 7 bases. The CDR3 loop spans 12 amino acids. This CDR3 reads CASSSPGGEQYF. The DNA for the CDR3 is TGTGCCAGCAGTTCCCCGGGGGGGGAGCAGTACTTC.

The V call is TRBV18, the J call TRBJ2-2; TRBD2 matches at 7 bases. CDR3 length: 17 residues. CDR1 is KGHSH, CDR2 LQKENI, per germline. V shed 1 base and J 0 bases; nucleotides not matched to a gene: 5. The CDR3 nucleotides are TGTGCCAGCTCACCACGGGGGAGGGGACCGAACACCGGGGAGCTGTTTTTT. This codes for CASSPRGRGPNTGELFF.

This rearrangement joins TRBV30 to TRBJ1-4, with 8 nucleotides matching TRBD1. With V trimmed by 1 base and J by 7 bases, 8 bases remained unmatched. This CDR3 is built from 15 residues. Germline CDR1 is GTSNPN and CDR2 is SVGIG (reference sequence). The CDR3 region has the DNA TGTGCCTGGAGTGATGGGCAGGGGGCTGTTGAAAAACTGTTTTTT. Translation: CAWSDGQGAVEKLFF.

The table lists this clone with a count of one. The sample has other DNA sequences that encode this CDR3 too. V usage is TRBV3-1 (or the pseudogene TRBV3-2) and J usage is TRBJ1-3; D gene uncertain. The germline V and J ends were trimmed by 1 base and 0 bases, with 7 bases remaining between them. This CDR3 has 15 residues. Germline V gene data show CDR1 as LGHDT and CDR2 as YNNKEL (reference sequence). The CDR3 sequence: CASSQVWSSGNTIYF. The CDR3 DNA is TGTGCCAGCAGCCAAGTGTGGAGCTCTGGAAACACCATATATTTT.

This chain uses TRBV10-3 with TRBJ2-7; D not certain. The CDR3 length is 12 residues. Germline CDR1 and CDR2: ENHRY and SYGVKD. V was trimmed by 6 bases and J by 4 bases, leaving 10 bases between them. The CDR3 is CAISETLYEQYF. The CDR3 nucleotides are TGTGCCATCAGCGAGACCCTATACGAGCAGTACTTC.

The chain uses TRBV18 and TRBJ2-2; 10 bases match TRBD1. The ends lost 2 bases at V and 3 bases at J; junction bases unmatched: 3. CDR1 KGHSH and CDR2 LQKENI come from the germline V gene. CDR3 size: 16 residues. The CDR3 here is CASSPRQGADTGELFF. The CDR3 nucleotides are TGTGCCAGCTCACCAAGACAGGGGGCTGACACCGGGGAGCTGTTTTTT.

This chain links TRBV28 with TRBJ1-5; D not resolved. The CDR3 loop spans 12 amino acids. Trimming pared 7 bases from V and 6 bases from J, leaving 10 bases between. The germline V gene has CDR1 MDHEN and CDR2 SYDVKM. CDR3 nucleotides: TGTGCCAGCATTGCAGGAGGTCAGCCCCAGCATTTT. This gives the protein CASIAGGQPQHF.

V usage is TRBV7-8 and J usage is TRBJ1-2; TRBD1 aligns across 7 bases. Germline loops: CDR1 SGHVS, CDR2 FQNEAQ. The CDR3 covers 15 residues. V lost 5 bases to trimming and J lost 2 bases; unmatched junction nucleotides: 8. CDR3 protein: CASSRDRVGNYGYTF. For the CDR3, the DNA is TGTGCCAGCAGCCGTGACAGGGTGGGGAACTATGGCTACACCTTC.

This chain connects TRBV18 to TRBJ1-1, with D perhaps TRBD1 (6 bases). Trimming took off 4 bases at V and 1 base at J, with 16 bases between the two ends. The CDR3 contains 16 residues. Germline V gene data show CDR1 as KGHSH and CDR2 as LQKENI. CDR3: CASSLVLYRENTEAFF. Written as DNA, the CDR3 is TGTGCCAGCTCACTAGTACTTTACAGGGAGAACACTGAAGCTTTCTTT. The entire variable domain, with the rest obtained from reference TRBV18 and TRBJ1-1, is as follows: NAGVMQNPRHLVRRRGQEARLRCSPMKGHSHVYWYRQLPEEGLKFMVYLQKENIIDESGMPKERFSAEFPKEGPSILRIQQVVRGDSAAYFCASSLVLYRENTEAFFGQGTRLTVV.

The V gene is TRBV7-9, the J gene TRBJ1-3; D ambiguous. This CDR3 is 14 amino acids long. CDR1 is SEHNR and CDR2 is FQNEAQ in the germline V gene (reference sequence). Trimming took 5 bases from V and 4 from J, leaving 12 bases between them. CDR3 nucleotide sequence: TGTGCCAGCAGCCTCCTAATTGCCGGAAACACCATATATTTT. Protein sequence: CASSLLIAGNTIYF.

This clone was found a few times. This rearrangement joins TRBV19 to TRBJ1-3; D is unclear. The CDR3 has 16 residues. Per the germline V gene, CDR1 is LNHDA and CDR2 is SQIVND (reference sequence). Trimming took 5 bases from V and 0 from J, leaving 14 bases between them. The CDR3 sequence is CASSAAASYSGNTIYF. In DNA, the CDR3 is TGTGCCAGTAGTGCCGCGGCCTCTTACTCTGGAAACACCATATATTTT.